The clone carrying this T cell receptor beta chain was seen at least ten times. What it binds is unknown. These data come from a study of T cells after yellow fever vaccination. Study details: For low cell numbers, libraries were made with SMART-Seq v4 Ultra Low Input. The study's findings and limits: Reappearance after the booster was seen for most primary-vaccination clones, at 95% to 98% CD4 and 80% to 90% CD8.

Synthesis of TCR cDNA relied on 5'RACE template switching, which attached a universal primer site and UMIs. TCRdb independently ran MiXCR on the 5' RACE reads; one entry per CDR3 protein. The sample consists of a few hundred thousand distinct CDR3 sequences, 4.1% of them appearing once. CDR1 is MNHNY and CDR2 is SVGAGI in the germline V gene (reference sequence). The CDR3 loop spans 17 amino acids. V trimming: 1 base; J trimming: 1 base; junction bases outside the gene matches: 6. The source of this sequence is a man between 18 and 35 years old who received the YFV17D yellow fever vaccine. The specimen comprised PBMCs, sampled 5 days after the yellow fever booster vaccination. The chain has TRBV6-6 and TRBJ2-1; 8 nucleotides align to TRBD2. CDR3 sequence reads: CASSYYFGGVSYNEQFF. CDR3 bases: TGTGCCAGCAGTTACTATTTCGGGGGGGTGTCCTACAATGAGCAGTTCTTC.